The text below deals with one T cell receptor beta chain. No antigen is known for it. The sample comes from a study of CXCR3-negative and CXCR3-positive naive CD8 T cells. Notes on the study in general: Between one naive subset and the other, surface CD5 was comparable, and TCR strength was inferred from TRB CDR3 properties. Comparison of naive cells showed more hydrophobic TRB CDR3s in CXCR3-positive than in CXCR3-negative naive cells. Naive cells that were CXCR3-negative or CXCR3-positive used TRBV-TRBJ genes alike, while memory cells diverged.

Cells that were CD45RO-CCR7+CD27+CD95- constituted naive CD8+ T cells. Looked up from germline, CDR1 is DFQATT and CDR2 is SNEGSKA (reference sequence). There are 15 residues in the CDR3. 5' RACE that incorporated UMI labels was used to prepare the TRB cDNA libraries. For each CDR3 protein, TCRdb gives one entry from its re-call of the 5' RACE reads, without DNA. The data show tens of thousands of distinct CDR3 sequences, and the top ten clones hold around 0.51%. What was sequenced was naive CXCR3+ CD8+ T cells from blood. As to subset: CD45RO-CCR7+CD27+CD95- naive CD8+ T cells expressing CXCR3 (TNR3+). This clonotype was obtained from a human donor in good health. Some clones in this sample may be carry-over from other donors' samples. The genes are TRBV20-1 and TRBJ1-1; TCRdb's D call of TRBD1 is untestable without DNA. The CDR3 protein is CSARDPDKPNTEAFF.